This TCR beta chain was recorded in a study of T cell responses to AZD1222 COVID-19 vaccine. To note about this clone: As yet, its antigen is unknown.

The protocol was immunoSEQ multiplex PCR, while the TCRdb copy is restricted to in-frame clones and leaves out a portion. The sample records 70,000 or so clones, 83% being singletons. Whole-study results and caveats: Females outnumbered males among donors, who were mostly white British; clonal diversity was possibly underestimated. Spike-spanning, vaccine-associated CD4 TCRs were dominant at 160-218 and 743-854. Sampling captured repertoires only after the peak T cell response.

V shed 5 bases and J shed 0 bases, with 11 bases lying between them. Germline-derived CDR1 and CDR2 are LNHDA and SQIVND (reference sequence). CDR3 length: 15 residues. The sample here was peripheral blood, taken 28 days after the second AZD1222 dose. The V call is TRBV19, the J call TRBJ1-5; tentative D call: TRBD1 (6 bases). This receptor was identified in an adult who received the AZD1222 COVID-19 vaccine. The chain's CDR3 is CASSSTGVSNQPQHF. The CDR3 region has the DNA TGTGCCAGTAGTTCGACAGGAGTTAGCAATCAGCCCCAGCATTTT.